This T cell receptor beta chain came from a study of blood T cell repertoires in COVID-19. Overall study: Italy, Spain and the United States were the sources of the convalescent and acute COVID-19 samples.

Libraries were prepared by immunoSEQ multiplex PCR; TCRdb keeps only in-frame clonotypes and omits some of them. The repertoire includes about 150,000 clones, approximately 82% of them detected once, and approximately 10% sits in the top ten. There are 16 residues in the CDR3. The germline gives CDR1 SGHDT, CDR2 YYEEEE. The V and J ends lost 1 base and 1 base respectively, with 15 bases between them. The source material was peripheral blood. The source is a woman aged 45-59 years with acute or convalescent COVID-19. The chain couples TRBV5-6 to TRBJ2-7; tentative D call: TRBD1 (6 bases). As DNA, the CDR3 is TGTGCCAGCAGCTTGCAGGGACACCTCATATCCTACGAGCAGTACTTC. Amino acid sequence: CASSLQGHLISYEQYF. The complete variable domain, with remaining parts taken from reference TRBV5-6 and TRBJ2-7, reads DAGVTQSPTHLIKTRGQQVTLRCSPKSGHDTVSWYQQALGQGPQFIFQYYEEEERQRGNFPDRFSGHQFPNYSSELNVNALLLGDSALYLCASSLQGHLISYEQYFGPGTRLTVT.